A single sample is the source of the 11 T cell receptor beta chains below, sequenced in a study of CD8 T cells in ankylosing spondylitis. Overall study results and limits: What seemed typical of ankylosing spondylitis blood was a TCR beta motif built from about eight highly homologous variants.

What these receptors recognize is not known. TCRdb called the 5' RACE reads again in MiXCR, with one record for every CDR3 protein. The repertoire consists of roughly 440,000 distinct CDR3 sequences, with 17% occurring once and the leading ten covering approximately 1%. The material sequenced was blood, either unsorted or a sorted T cell fraction (not recorded which). These TCRs come from a male donor with ankylosing spondylitis.

This clonotype occurred a few times. The chain uses TRBV20-1 and TRBJ1-5; TRBD1 might be the D (6 bases). Trimming shortened V by 4 bases and J by 3 bases, and 10 bases separated the two germline ends. This CDR3 region has 13 residues. The V gene's germline CDR1 is DFQATT and CDR2 SNEGSKA (reference sequence). CDR3 in amino acids: CSATDRHNQPQHF. Here the CDR3 DNA reads TGCAGTGCTACTGACAGGCACAATCAGCCCCAGCATTTT.

This clonotype turned up a few times. This chain uses TRBV7-8 with TRBJ1-5; D remains ambiguous. Germline CDR1 SGHVS, CDR2 FQNEAQ. The CDR3 runs to 17 residues. Trimming cost V 1 base and J 0 bases, with 13 bases left between them. The CDR3 is CASSLVPFLNSNQPQHF. In DNA, the CDR3 is TGTGCCAGCAGCTTAGTACCGTTCCTGAATAGCAATCAGCCCCAGCATTTT.

The rearrangement uses TRBV18 and TRBJ1-2; D is unresolved. Between the trimmed V and J ends, which lost 2 bases and 3 bases, there was a span of 7 bases. The CDR3 extends over 13 amino acids. CDR1 is KGHSH and CDR2 is LQKENI in the germline V gene. This CDR3 reads CASSPGLDYGYTF. CDR3 nucleotide sequence: TGTGCCAGCTCACCAGGGTTGGACTATGGCTACACCTTC.

The genes are TRBV7-2 and TRBJ2-7; 8 bases match TRBD1. The V segment lost 6 bases and the J segment 1 base; nucleotides outside the gene matches: 8. The CDR3 contains 15 residues. Germline V gene data show CDR1 as SGHTA and CDR2 as FQGNSA. The CDR3 sequence is CASRGGTGWSYEQYF. In DNA, the CDR3 is TGTGCCAGCAGAGGGGGGACAGGATGGTCCTACGAGCAGTACTTC.

This clonotype was observed at least ten times. The chain carries TRBV5-1 and TRBJ2-7; 9 nucleotides agree with TRBD1. V trimming: 3 bases; J trimming: 1 base; junction bases outside the gene matches: 8. The CDR3 totals 16 residues. The germline gives CDR1 SGHRS, CDR2 YFSETQ. The CDR3 DNA follows: TGCGCCAGCAGCTCGAAGGGACAGGGTGGTTCCTACGAGCAGTACTTC. Amino acids: CASSSKGQGGSYEQYF.

The chain joins TRBV4-2 to TRBJ2-7; TRBD1 aligns across 10 bases. CDR1 and CDR2 from the germline V gene are LGHNA and YNFKEQ. There are 16 residues in the CDR3. J gave up 4 bases and V 1 base, and 7 bases lay outside the gene matches. Here the CDR3 DNA reads TGTGCCAGCAGCCAAGCCGCCGGGACAGGGGTTTACGAGCAGTACTTC. Residues: CASSQAAGTGVYEQYF.

This clonotype was counted ten times or more. At one end the junction does not follow the germline gene, possibly because of a read error. This rearrangement joins TRBV7-3 to TRBJ2-1, with D tentatively TRBD1 or TRBD2 (5 bases each). The CDR3 loop spans 13 amino acids. CDR1 and CDR2 from the germline V gene are SGHTA and FQGTGA. This CDR3 reads CASSVNRDADKGF. The DNA for the CDR3 is TGTGCCAGCAGCGTCAACCGGGACGCCGACAAAGGCTTC.

This chain joins TRBV7-2 and TRBJ1-2; a possible D gene is TRBD1 (5 bases). With 4 bases removed from V and 8 bases from J, the gap between germline ends came to 26 bases. This CDR3 is built from 17 residues. CDR1 and CDR2 from the germline V gene are SGHTA and FQGNSA. CDR3 nucleotides: TGTGCCAGCAGCTACTCAACCGGACACACGGCCGTTGGGGGCTACACCTTC. It encodes CASSYSTGHTAVGGYTF. Complete variable domain (other parts from reference TRBV7-2 and TRBJ1-2): GAGVSQSPSNKVTEKGKDVELRCDPISGHTALYWYRQSLGQGLEFLIYFQGNSAPDKSGLPSDRFSAERTGGSVSTLTIQRTQQEDSAVYLCASSYSTGHTAVGGYTFGSGTRLTVV.

The genes are TRBV12-3 or TRBV12-4 and TRBJ2-3; possibly TRBD1 for D (6 bases). The length of the CDR3 is 14 residues. The V end was cut by 6 bases, the J end by 6 bases, with 16 bases between. CDR3 in amino acids: CASRPSGAGDTQYF. CDR3 coding DNA: TGTGCCAGCAGACCTTCAGGGGCTGGGGATACGCAGTATTTT.

This clonotype showed up just a few times. The genes are TRBV5-1 and TRBJ1-1; tentative D call: TRBD1 (5 bases). The V gene lost 0 bases and the J gene lost 5 bases, with 11 bases spanning the gap. CDR3 length: 14 residues. The germline V gene has CDR1 SGHRS and CDR2 YFSETQ. This CDR3 reads CASSLGGKETEAFF. The CDR3 DNA reads TGCGCCAGCAGCTTGGGGGGGAAGGAGACTGAAGCTTTCTTT. Looking up the rest from reference TRBV5-1 and TRBJ1-1 gives the full variable domain: KAGVTQTPRYLIKTRGQQVTLSCSPISGHRSVSWYQQTPGQGLQFLFEYFSETQRNKGNFPGRFSGRQFSNSRSEMNVSTLELGDSALYLCASSLGGKETEAFFGQGTRLTVV.

This rearrangement joins TRBV25-1 to TRBJ2-1; 7 bases match TRBD2. Per germline, CDR1 MGHDK and CDR2 SYGVNS. The V and J ends lost 1 base and 15 bases, in that order; junction bases with no gene match: 24. The CDR3 is 18 residues long. The DNA of the CDR3 is TGTGCCAGCAGTGAATGGCAGGGTGAGGCGGGGGAGCTAATACAGTGGTTCTTC. This translates into CASSEWQGEAGELIQWFF.